A selection of T cell receptor beta chains follows, all from one sample in a study of glioma-infiltrating T cells after dendritic cell vaccination. Clones were read by immunoSEQ multiplex PCR, and TCRdb kept only the in-frame ones, dropping some. This repertoire shows tens of thousands of clones, over 75% found once; its top ten account for 2.5% to 3%. The sample in question was blood, obtained before dendritic cell vaccination. Source of these receptors: a human donor with glioblastoma. Each CDR3 is given with its conserved first and last residue. A D gene is named only where the DNA matches it firmly. Not all rows give a size; the values are once, few, many and, for expanded clones, a class.

len: 13
d_gene: .
v_gene: TRBV2
abundance: .
j_gene: TRBJ1-5
CDR3nt: TGTGCCAGCACCCTGGGAGGAGGCCAGCCCCAGCATTTT
CDR3aa: CASTLGGGQPQHF

len: 16
d_gene: .
v_gene: TRBV11-2
abundance: .
j_gene: TRBJ2-7
CDR3nt: TGTGCCAGCAGCTTAGCTTCCGGTAGCGGATCCTACGAGCAGTACTTC
CDR3aa: CASSLASGSGSYEQYF

len: 15
d_gene: .
v_gene: TRBV11-2
abundance: .
j_gene: TRBJ2-7
CDR3nt: TGTGCCAGCAGCTTAGGCTCCGGACAGTACTACGAGCAGTACTTC
CDR3aa: CASSLGSGQYYEQYF

len: 15
d_gene: .
v_gene: TRBV7-9
abundance: .
j_gene: TRBJ2-1
CDR3nt: TGTGCCAGCAGCTTGCAGGGGACAACAAACAATGAGCAGTTCTTC
CDR3aa: CASSLQGTTNNEQFF

len: 15
d_gene: .
v_gene: TRBV10-3
abundance: few
j_gene: TRBJ2-7
CDR3nt: TGTGCCATCAGTGACCAACAGTCCCCTCCTGGGGAGCAGTACTTC
CDR3aa: CAISDQQSPPGEQYF

len: 17
d_gene: .
v_gene: TRBV7-2
abundance: .
j_gene: TRBJ1-2
CDR3nt: TGTGCCAGCAGCTCTTCCAGGAATTCTTTAGCTAACTATGGCTACACCTTC
CDR3aa: CASSSSRNSLANYGYTF

len: 15
d_gene: .
v_gene: TRBV21-1
abundance: .
j_gene: TRBJ2-1
CDR3nt: TGTGCCAGCAGCACCCCCGTGGCCTTATACAATGAGCAGTTCTTC
CDR3aa: CASSTPVALYNEQFF

len: 18
d_gene: TRBD2
v_gene: TRBV4-1
abundance: .
j_gene: TRBJ2-2
CDR3nt: TGCGCCAGCAGCCAAGATGGTGAAGCGGGGGGCGGTTCCGGGGAGCTGTTTTTT
CDR3aa: CASSQDGEAGGGSGELFF

len: 14
d_gene: .
v_gene: TRBV10-1
abundance: .
j_gene: TRBJ1-1
CDR3nt: TGCGCCAGCAGTGAGCTGAGAGAGAACACTGAAGCTTTCTTT
CDR3aa: CASSELRENTEAFF

len: 15
d_gene: TRBD1
v_gene: TRBV7-3
abundance: .
j_gene: TRBJ2-5
CDR3nt: TGTGCCAGCAGCTTAACGCTACAGGGGGCCGAGACCCAGTACTTC
CDR3aa: CASSLTLQGAETQYF

len: 13
d_gene: .
v_gene: TRBV6-5
abundance: .
j_gene: TRBJ2-5
CDR3nt: TGTGCCAGCAGTCCCGTGGGCCCTCGGGAGCAGTACTTC
CDR3aa: CASSPVGPREQYF

len: 17
d_gene: TRBD1
v_gene: TRBV4-2
abundance: .
j_gene: TRBJ2-1
CDR3nt: TGTGCCAGCAGCCAAAGAACGGGACAGGGGGCTTTTAATGAGCAGTTCTTC
CDR3aa: CASSQRTGQGAFNEQFF

len: 15
d_gene: .
v_gene: TRBV7-9
abundance: .
j_gene: TRBJ1-6
CDR3nt: TGTGCCAGCAGCTTGGAGGGAGATACTAATTCACCCCTCCACTTT
CDR3aa: CASSLEGDTNSPLHF

len: 15
d_gene: .
v_gene: TRBV6-1
abundance: once
j_gene: TRBJ1-2
CDR3nt: TGTGCCAGCAGTGAAGGTCCGGGACAAGTCTATGGCTACACCTTC
CDR3aa: CASSEGPGQVYGYTF

len: 17
d_gene: TRBD2
v_gene: TRBV12-5
abundance: .
j_gene: TRBJ2-1
CDR3nt: TGTGCTAGTGGTTTGCTGCGAAGGCTAGCGGGGATCAATGAGCAGTTCTTC
CDR3aa: CASGLLRRLAGINEQFF

len: 17
d_gene: TRBD2
v_gene: TRBV11-2
abundance: .
j_gene: TRBJ2-1
CDR3nt: TGTGCCAGCAGCCGACCTCCCGGGGGGAGCTCCTACAATGAGCAGTTCTTC
CDR3aa: CASSRPPGGSSYNEQFF

len: 18
d_gene: TRBD2
v_gene: TRBV7-9
abundance: .
j_gene: TRBJ2-1
CDR3nt: TGTGCCAGCAGCTTAGTATTCGGGCGGGGGAGTTCCTACAATGAGCAGTTCTTC
CDR3aa: CASSLVFGRGSSYNEQFF

len: 14
d_gene: .
v_gene: TRBV7-7
abundance: .
j_gene: TRBJ2-1
CDR3nt: TGTGCTAGTTCACCCGGGACTTCCTACAATGAGCAGTTCTTC
CDR3aa: CASSPGTSYNEQFF

len: 16
d_gene: TRBD1
v_gene: TRBV5-1
abundance: .
j_gene: TRBJ1-1
CDR3nt: TGCGCCAGCAGCGCTATACAGACAGGGATGAACACTGAAGCTTTCTTT
CDR3aa: CASSAIQTGMNTEAFF

len: 14
d_gene: TRBD1
v_gene: TRBV28
abundance: once
j_gene: TRBJ1-1
CDR3nt: TGTGCCAGCACTATACACAGGGGCACCACTGAAGCTTTCTTT
CDR3aa: CASTIHRGTTEAFF

len: 13
d_gene: .
v_gene: TRBV5-5
abundance: .
j_gene: TRBJ2-7
CDR3nt: TGTGCCAGCAGCTTGATAGGGGCCGGCGAGCAGTACTTC
CDR3aa: CASSLIGAGEQYF

len: 13
d_gene: .
v_gene: TRBV6-1
abundance: .
j_gene: TRBJ1-2
CDR3nt: TGTGCCAGCAGTGAACGGCAGGTCTATGGCTACACCTTC
CDR3aa: CASSERQVYGYTF

len: 14
d_gene: .
v_gene: TRBV15
abundance: few
j_gene: TRBJ2-5
CDR3nt: TGTGCCACCAGCAGAGTTGGGGGCGAAGAGACCCAGTACTTC
CDR3aa: CATSRVGGEETQYF

len: 14
d_gene: .
v_gene: TRBV9
abundance: .
j_gene: TRBJ2-1
CDR3nt: TGTGCCAGCAGCACGGGACTCTTCTACAATGAGCAGTTCTTC
CDR3aa: CASSTGLFYNEQFF

len: 19
d_gene: TRBD1
v_gene: TRBV4-1
abundance: .
j_gene: TRBJ2-7
CDR3nt: TGCGCCAGCAGCCCTCAAGGCCGAACAGGGGGCGCTTCGGGATCCGAGCAGTACTTC
CDR3aa: CASSPQGRTGGASGSEQYF

len: 15
d_gene: TRBD1
v_gene: TRBV2
abundance: .
j_gene: TRBJ2-5
CDR3nt: TGTGCCAGCAGTTCCTCAGGACAGGGGTGGGAGACCCAGTACTTC
CDR3aa: CASSSSGQGWETQYF

len: 14
d_gene: .
v_gene: TRBV2
abundance: .
j_gene: TRBJ2-5
CDR3nt: TGTGCCAGCAGTGTCAGGGTTGGACAAGAGACCCAGTACTTC
CDR3aa: CASSVRVGQETQYF

len: 14
d_gene: TRBD1
v_gene: TRBV2
abundance: .
j_gene: TRBJ1-5
CDR3nt: TGTGCCAGCAGTGATGGGACAGCCCATCAGCCCCAGCATTTT
CDR3aa: CASSDGTAHQPQHF

len: 13
d_gene: .
v_gene: TRBV6-5
abundance: .
j_gene: TRBJ2-1
CDR3nt: TGTGCCAGCAGTTACTTCGTGGGAGTTGAGCAGTTCTTC
CDR3aa: CASSYFVGVEQFF

len: 13
d_gene: .
v_gene: TRBV29-1
abundance: .
j_gene: TRBJ1-1
CDR3nt: TGCAGCGTTATAACAGGAGTTGTGACTGAAGCTTTCTTT
CDR3aa: CSVITGVVTEAFF

len: 16
d_gene: TRBD1
v_gene: TRBV7-2
abundance: .
j_gene: TRBJ1-2
CDR3nt: TGTGCCAGCAGCTGGGACAGGGGGGCTCTCTCTATCGGCTACACCTTC
CDR3aa: CASSWDRGALSIGYTF

len: 16
d_gene: .
v_gene: TRBV7-9
abundance: .
j_gene: TRBJ2-1
CDR3nt: TGTGCCAGCAGCTCCCGAGGCGCGGTAACCTACAATGAGCAGTTCTTC
CDR3aa: CASSSRGAVTYNEQFF

len: 13
d_gene: TRBD1
v_gene: TRBV29-1
abundance: .
j_gene: TRBJ1-1
CDR3nt: TGCAGCGTTGAGGGTCCAGGGGGCACTGAAGCTTTCTTT
CDR3aa: CSVEGPGGTEAFF

len: 14
d_gene: TRBD1
v_gene: TRBV10-3
abundance: .
j_gene: TRBJ1-1
CDR3nt: TGTGCCATCAGTGAGTCGGGGACAGACACTGAAGCTTTCTTT
CDR3aa: CAISESGTDTEAFF

len: 14
d_gene: TRBD1
v_gene: TRBV29-1
abundance: .
j_gene: TRBJ1-2
CDR3nt: TGCAGCGTTGAATCCAAGACAGGGAGCTATGGCTACACCTTC
CDR3aa: CSVESKTGSYGYTF

len: 13
d_gene: .
v_gene: TRBV27
abundance: .
j_gene: TRBJ1-2
CDR3nt: TGTGCCAGCAGTTTATCCCAGGTTCATGGCTACACCTTC
CDR3aa: CASSLSQVHGYTF

len: 14
d_gene: .
v_gene: TRBV7-3
abundance: few
j_gene: TRBJ2-3
CDR3nt: TGTGCCAGCAGCTTAAGGGGCTTCACAGATACGCAGTATTTT
CDR3aa: CASSLRGFTDTQYF

len: 16
d_gene: TRBD2
v_gene: TRBV5-6
abundance: .
j_gene: TRBJ2-5
CDR3nt: TGTGCCAGCAGCTTGGGACTAGCGGGAAATCAAGAGACCCAGTACTTC
CDR3aa: CASSLGLAGNQETQYF

len: 15
d_gene: .
v_gene: TRBV5-1
abundance: .
j_gene: TRBJ1-1
CDR3nt: TGCGCCAGCAGCTTGGTAGGACAATCAAACACTGAAGCTTTCTTT
CDR3aa: CASSLVGQSNTEAFF

len: 14
d_gene: TRBD1
v_gene: TRBV28
abundance: .
j_gene: TRBJ1-1
CDR3nt: TGTGCCAGCACCCGGGACAGTAAGAACACTGAAGCTTTCTTT
CDR3aa: CASTRDSKNTEAFF

len: 14
d_gene: .
v_gene: TRBV6-5
abundance: .
j_gene: TRBJ2-7
CDR3nt: TGTGCCAGCAGTCCCTGGCAGGGCAACTACGAGCAGTACTTC
CDR3aa: CASSPWQGNYEQYF

len: 15
d_gene: .
v_gene: TRBV7-9
abundance: once
j_gene: TRBJ1-1
CDR3nt: TGTGCCAGCAGCCCAAGGGAGGGCGCGAACACTGAAGCTTTCTTT
CDR3aa: CASSPREGANTEAFF

len: 14
d_gene: TRBD1
v_gene: TRBV6-5
abundance: few
j_gene: TRBJ1-5
CDR3nt: TGTGCCAGCAGAACCGGGACAGGGTCTCAGCCCCAGCATTTT
CDR3aa: CASRTGTGSQPQHF

len: 14
d_gene: TRBD2
v_gene: TRBV5-1
abundance: .
j_gene: TRBJ2-5
CDR3nt: TGCGCCAGCAAGACTAGCGGGGCTCAAGAGACCCAGTACTTC
CDR3aa: CASKTSGAQETQYF

len: 16
d_gene: TRBD2
v_gene: TRBV2
abundance: few
j_gene: TRBJ2-3
CDR3nt: TGTGCCAGCAGTGTCGGACTAGCGGGGGCCACAGATACGCAGTATTTT
CDR3aa: CASSVGLAGATDTQYF

len: 14
d_gene: TRBD1
v_gene: TRBV5-1
abundance: .
j_gene: TRBJ2-5
CDR3nt: TGCGCCAGCAGCTTGGATTCCAGGGGGGAGACCCAGTACTTC
CDR3aa: CASSLDSRGETQYF

len: 18
d_gene: .
v_gene: TRBV5-5
abundance: .
j_gene: TRBJ1-3
CDR3nt: TGTGCCAGCAGCGGGGAGGCAGCCGGCCGCATCTCTGGAAACACCATATATTTT
CDR3aa: CASSGEAAGRISGNTIYF

len: 13
d_gene: .
v_gene: TRBV5-4
abundance: .
j_gene: TRBJ2-7
CDR3nt: TGTGCCAGCAGCGCCCCCCCCTCCAGCGAGCAGTACTTC
CDR3aa: CASSAPPSSEQYF

len: 11
d_gene: .
v_gene: TRBV6-1
abundance: .
j_gene: TRBJ1-2
CDR3nt: TGTGCCGGTGGAGAGAACTATGGCTACACCTTC
CDR3aa: CAGGENYGYTF

len: 13
d_gene: .
v_gene: TRBV5-1
abundance: few
j_gene: TRBJ1-2
CDR3nt: TGCGCCAGCAGCTTGCAGGTTAACTATGGCTACACCTTC
CDR3aa: CASSLQVNYGYTF

len: 16
d_gene: TRBD2
v_gene: TRBV12-5
abundance: once
j_gene: TRBJ2-5
CDR3nt: TGTGCTAGTGGCGATTACGGACTAGCGGGAGACGAGACCCAGTACTTC
CDR3aa: CASGDYGLAGDETQYF

len: 14
d_gene: .
v_gene: TRBV5-1
abundance: .
j_gene: TRBJ1-1
CDR3nt: TGCGCCAGCAGCTCCCAGGTCCTGAACACTGAAGCCTTCTTT
CDR3aa: CASSSQVLNTEAFF

len: 15
d_gene: .
v_gene: TRBV5-1
abundance: .
j_gene: TRBJ2-7
CDR3nt: TGCGCCAGCAGCCTCGAGCGGGTGATCTCCTACGAGCAGTACTTC
CDR3aa: CASSLERVISYEQYF

len: 13
d_gene: .
v_gene: TRBV6-5
abundance: .
j_gene: TRBJ1-1
CDR3nt: TGTGCCAGCAAGCCCCTGGGCCGCACTGAAGCTTTCTTT
CDR3aa: CASKPLGRTEAFF

len: 18
d_gene: TRBD1
v_gene: TRBV7-8
abundance: few
j_gene: TRBJ2-6
CDR3nt: TGTGCCAGCAGCTTAGCGCACAGGGGGCAGGCTGGGGCCAACGTCCTGACTTTC
CDR3aa: CASSLAHRGQAGANVLTF

len: 14
d_gene: .
v_gene: TRBV5-8
abundance: .
j_gene: TRBJ2-1
CDR3nt: TGTGCCAGCAGCTTGAGGCGGACTTGGGATGAGCAGTTCTTC
CDR3aa: CASSLRRTWDEQFF